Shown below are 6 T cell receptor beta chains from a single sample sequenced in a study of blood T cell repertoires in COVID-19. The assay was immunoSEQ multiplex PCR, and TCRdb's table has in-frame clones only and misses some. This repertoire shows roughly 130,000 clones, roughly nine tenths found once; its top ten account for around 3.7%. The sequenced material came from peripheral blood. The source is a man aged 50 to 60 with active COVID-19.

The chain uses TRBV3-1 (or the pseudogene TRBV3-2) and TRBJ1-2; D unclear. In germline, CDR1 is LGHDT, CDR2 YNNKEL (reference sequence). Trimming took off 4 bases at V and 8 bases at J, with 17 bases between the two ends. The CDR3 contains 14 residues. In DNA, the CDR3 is TGTGCCAGCAGCCCAACTCCGAGAGGTACAGGCTACACCTTC. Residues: CASSPTPRGTGYTF.

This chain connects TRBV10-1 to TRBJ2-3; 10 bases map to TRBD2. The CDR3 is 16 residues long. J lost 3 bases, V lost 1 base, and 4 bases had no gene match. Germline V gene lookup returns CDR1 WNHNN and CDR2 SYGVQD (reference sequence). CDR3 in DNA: TGCGCCAGCAGTGAGTGGGCTAGCGGGAGTACAGATACGCAGTATTTT. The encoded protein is CASSEWASGSTDTQYF.

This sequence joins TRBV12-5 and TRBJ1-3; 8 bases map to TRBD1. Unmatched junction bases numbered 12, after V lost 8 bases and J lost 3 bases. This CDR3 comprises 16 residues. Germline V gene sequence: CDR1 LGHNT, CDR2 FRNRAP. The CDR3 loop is CASRAGGPLSGNTIYF. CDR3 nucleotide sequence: TGTGCTAGTCGGGCAGGGGGCCCCCTGAGTGGAAACACCATATATTTT.

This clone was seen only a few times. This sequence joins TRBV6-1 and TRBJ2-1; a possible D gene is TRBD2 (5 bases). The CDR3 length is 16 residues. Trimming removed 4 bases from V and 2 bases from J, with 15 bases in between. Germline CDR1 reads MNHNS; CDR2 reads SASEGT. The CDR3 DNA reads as TGTGCCAGCAGTGCTGCCTCCGGAGGAACCTACAATGAGCAGTTCTTC. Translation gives CASSAASGGTYNEQFF.

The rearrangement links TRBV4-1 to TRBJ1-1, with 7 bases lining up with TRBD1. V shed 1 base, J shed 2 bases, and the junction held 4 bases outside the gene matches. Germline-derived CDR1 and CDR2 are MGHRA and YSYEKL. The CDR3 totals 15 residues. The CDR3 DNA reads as TGCGCCAGCAGCCAAGCCGGGACAGTCAACACTGAAGCTTTCTTT. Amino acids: CASSQAGTVNTEAFF.

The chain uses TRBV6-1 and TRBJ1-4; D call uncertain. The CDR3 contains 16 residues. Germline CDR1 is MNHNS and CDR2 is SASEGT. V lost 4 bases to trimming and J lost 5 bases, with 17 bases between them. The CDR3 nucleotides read TGTGCCAGCAGTGCCTACCGTCCGCGGGCGAATGAAAAACTGTTTTTT. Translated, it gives CASSAYRPRANEKLFF.